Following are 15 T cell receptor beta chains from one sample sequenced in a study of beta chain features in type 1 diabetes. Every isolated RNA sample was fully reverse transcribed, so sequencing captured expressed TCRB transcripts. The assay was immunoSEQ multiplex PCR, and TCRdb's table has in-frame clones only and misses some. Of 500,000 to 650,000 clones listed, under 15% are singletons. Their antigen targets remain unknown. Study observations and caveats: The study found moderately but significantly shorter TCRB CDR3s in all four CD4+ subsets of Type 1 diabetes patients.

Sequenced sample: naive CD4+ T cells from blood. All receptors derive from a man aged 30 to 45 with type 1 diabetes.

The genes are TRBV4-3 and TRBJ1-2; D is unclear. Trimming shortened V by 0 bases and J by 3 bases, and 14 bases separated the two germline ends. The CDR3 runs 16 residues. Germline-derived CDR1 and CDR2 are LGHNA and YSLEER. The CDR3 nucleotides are TGCGCCAGCAGCCAAGATCCGGGGAGGATGGACTATGGCTACACCTTC. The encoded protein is CASSQDPGRMDYGYTF.

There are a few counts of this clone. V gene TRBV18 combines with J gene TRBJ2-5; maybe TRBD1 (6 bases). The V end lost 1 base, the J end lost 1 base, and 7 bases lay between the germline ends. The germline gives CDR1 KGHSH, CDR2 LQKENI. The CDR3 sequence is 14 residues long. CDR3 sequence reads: CASSPLRGQETQYF. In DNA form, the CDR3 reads TGTGCCAGCTCACCACTCAGGGGCCAAGAGACCCAGTACTTC.

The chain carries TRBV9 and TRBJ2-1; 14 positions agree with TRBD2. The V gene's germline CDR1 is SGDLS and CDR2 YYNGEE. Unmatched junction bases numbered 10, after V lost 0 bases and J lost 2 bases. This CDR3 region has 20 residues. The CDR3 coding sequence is TGTGCCAGCAGCGTAGCCCAAGGGACTAGCGGGGGAGCGACCTACAATGAGCAGTTCTTC. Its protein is CASSVAQGTSGGATYNEQFF. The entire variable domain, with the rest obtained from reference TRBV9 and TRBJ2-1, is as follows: DSGVTQTPKHLITATGQRVTLRCSPRSGDLSVYWYQQSLDQGLQFLIQYYNGEERAKGNILERFSAQQFPDLHSELNLSSLELGDSALYFCASSVAQGTSGGATYNEQFFGPGTRLTVL.

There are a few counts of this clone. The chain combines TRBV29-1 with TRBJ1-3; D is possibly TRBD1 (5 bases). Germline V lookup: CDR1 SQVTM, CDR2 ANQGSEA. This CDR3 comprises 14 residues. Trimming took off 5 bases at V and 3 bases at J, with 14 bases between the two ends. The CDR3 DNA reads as TGCAGCGTTAATAAGGGGCTGAGTGGAAACACCATATATTTT. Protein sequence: CSVNKGLSGNTIYF.

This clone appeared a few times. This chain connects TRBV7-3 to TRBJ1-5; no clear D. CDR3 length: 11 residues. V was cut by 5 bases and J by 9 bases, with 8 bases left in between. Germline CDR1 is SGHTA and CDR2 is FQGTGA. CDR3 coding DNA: TGTGCCAGCAGCACCCTCTCGCCCCAGCATTTT. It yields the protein CASSTLSPQHF.

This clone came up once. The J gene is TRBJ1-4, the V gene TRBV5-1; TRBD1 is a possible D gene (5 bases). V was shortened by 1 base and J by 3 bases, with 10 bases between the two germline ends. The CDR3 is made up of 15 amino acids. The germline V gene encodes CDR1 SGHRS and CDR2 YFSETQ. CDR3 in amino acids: CASSLYSGANEKLFF. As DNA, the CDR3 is TGCGCCAGCAGCTTGTATTCGGGGGCTAATGAAAAACTGTTTTTT.

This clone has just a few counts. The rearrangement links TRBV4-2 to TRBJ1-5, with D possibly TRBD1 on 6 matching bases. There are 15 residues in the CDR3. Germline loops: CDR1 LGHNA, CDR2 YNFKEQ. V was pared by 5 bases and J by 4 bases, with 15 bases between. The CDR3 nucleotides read TGTGCCAGCAGCGACTCTATGAGGGGGAATCAGCCCCAGCATTTT. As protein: CASSDSMRGNQPQHF.

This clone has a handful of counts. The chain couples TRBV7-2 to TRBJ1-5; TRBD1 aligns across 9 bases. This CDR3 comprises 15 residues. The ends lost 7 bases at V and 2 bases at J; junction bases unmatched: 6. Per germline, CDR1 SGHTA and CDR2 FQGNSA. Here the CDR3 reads CASTPGTGRNQPQHF. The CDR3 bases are TGTGCCAGCACCCCGGGGACAGGGCGCAATCAGCCCCAGCATTTT.

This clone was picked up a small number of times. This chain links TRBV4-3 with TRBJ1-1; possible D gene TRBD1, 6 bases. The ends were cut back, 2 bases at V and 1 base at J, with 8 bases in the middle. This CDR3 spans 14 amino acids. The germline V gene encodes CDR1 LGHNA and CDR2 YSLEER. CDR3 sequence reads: CASSQQGWNTEAFF. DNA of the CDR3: TGCGCCAGCAGCCAACAGGGGTGGAACACTGAAGCTTTCTTT.

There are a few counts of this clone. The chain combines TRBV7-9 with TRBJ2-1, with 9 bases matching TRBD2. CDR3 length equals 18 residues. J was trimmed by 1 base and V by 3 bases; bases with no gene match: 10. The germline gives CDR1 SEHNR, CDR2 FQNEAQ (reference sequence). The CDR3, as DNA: TGTGCCAGCAGCTTTGTCCCGGCTAGCGGGGTGTCCTACAATGAGCAGTTCTTC. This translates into CASSFVPASGVSYNEQFF.

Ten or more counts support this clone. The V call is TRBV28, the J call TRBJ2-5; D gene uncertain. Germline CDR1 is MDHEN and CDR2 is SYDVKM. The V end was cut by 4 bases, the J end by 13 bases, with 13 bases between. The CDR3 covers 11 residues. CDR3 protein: CASSSPRAGYF. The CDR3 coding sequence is TGTGCCAGCAGTTCACCTAGGGCAGGGTACTTC.

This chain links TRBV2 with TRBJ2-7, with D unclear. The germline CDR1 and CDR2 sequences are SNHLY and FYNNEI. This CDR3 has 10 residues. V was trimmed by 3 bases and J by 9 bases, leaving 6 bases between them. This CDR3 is CASSDTGQYF. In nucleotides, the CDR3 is TGTGCCAGCAGTGACACCGGGCAGTACTTC.

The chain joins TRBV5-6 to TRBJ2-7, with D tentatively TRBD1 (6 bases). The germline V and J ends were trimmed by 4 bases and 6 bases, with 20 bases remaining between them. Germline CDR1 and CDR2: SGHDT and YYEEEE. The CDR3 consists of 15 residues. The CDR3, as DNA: TGTGCCAGCAGCGCGTACTCGGGGCGCAGGGGCGAGCAGTACTTC. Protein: CASSAYSGRRGEQYF.

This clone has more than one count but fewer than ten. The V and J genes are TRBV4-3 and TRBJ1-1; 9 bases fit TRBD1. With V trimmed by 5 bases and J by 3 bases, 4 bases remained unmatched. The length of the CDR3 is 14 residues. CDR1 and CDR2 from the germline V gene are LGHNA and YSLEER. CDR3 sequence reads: CASSGTGKDTEAFF. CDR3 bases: TGCGCCAGCAGCGGGACAGGGAAGGACACTGAAGCTTTCTTT.

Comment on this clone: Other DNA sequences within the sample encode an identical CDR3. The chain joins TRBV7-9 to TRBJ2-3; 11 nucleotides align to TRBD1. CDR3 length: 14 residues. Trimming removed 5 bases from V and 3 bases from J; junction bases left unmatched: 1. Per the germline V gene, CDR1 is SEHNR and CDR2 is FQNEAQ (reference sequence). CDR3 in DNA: TGTGCCAGCAGCAGGGACAGGGGGACAGATACGCAGTATTTT. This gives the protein CASSRDRGTDTQYF.